A selection of T cell receptor beta chains follows, all from one sample in a study of T cells in Graves' hyperthyroidism and ophthalmopathy. Each CDR3 protein is one row after TCRdb ran MiXCR on the multiplex PCR reads. There are about 280,000 distinct CDR3 sequences in the sample; 20% to 30% occur only once, and about 30% lies in the top ten. The source material was blood. These receptors originate from a man in his forties with Graves' hyperthyroidism that later progressed to Graves' ophthalmopathy. Each CDR3 is given with its conserved first and last residue. The order of the fields is J gene, D gene, V gene, clone size, CDR3 DNA, CDR3 protein. D genes are given only for firm matches. Where a row states a size, it is once, few, many or the class of an expanded clone; other rows omit it.

>TRBJ1-1|NA|TRBV20-1|many
TGCAGTGCTAGGGACTCCAGGGGATTGAACACTGAAGCTTTCTTT
CSARDSRGLNTEAFF
>TRBJ1-1|NA|TRBV7-9|many
TGTGCCAGCAGCTTTTCCGGGGGGAACACTGAAGCTTTCTTT
CASSFSGGNTEAFF
>TRBJ1-2|TRBD1|TRBV28|many
TGTGCCAGCAGTTTGGCAGGGGGCGTCTATGGCTACACCTTC
CASSLAGGVYGYTF
>TRBJ2-5|NA|TRBV7-3|many
TGTGCCAGCAGCTTAAGCCCCGGGGACCAAGAGACCCAGTACTTC
CASSLSPGDQETQYF
>TRBJ2-5|TRBD2|TRBV28|many
TGTGCCAGCGAAACCCCCGGGGGGGTCCAAGAGACCCAGTACTTC
CASETPGGVQETQYF
>TRBJ1-1|NA|TRBV24-1|NA
TGTGCCACCAGTGTTTGGGAGGGGAACACTGAAGCTTTCTTT
CATSVWEGNTEAFF
>TRBJ2-2|NA|TRBV7-3|many
TGTGCCAGCAGCTTATCCCGTTCTGGGGGAGGGAACACCGGGGAGCTGTTTTTT
CASSLSRSGGGNTGELFF
>TRBJ2-7|NA|TRBV5-1|many
TGCGCCAGCAGCTTGGACAGCGGCGAAATCTACGAGCAGTACTTC
CASSLDSGEIYEQYF
>TRBJ2-7|NA|TRBV6-2/TRBV6-3|NA
TGTGCCAGCAGTTACCCTCAGGAGTGGGGAGGCGACGAGCAGTACTTC
CASSYPQEWGGDEQYF
>TRBJ1-2|NA|TRBV29-1|many
TGCAGCGTTGATCTCTTGTCAGGGGTTGGCTATGGCTACACCTTC
CSVDLLSGVGYGYTF
>TRBJ2-5|TRBD1|TRBV27|many
TGTGCCAGCAGTGCGGACAGGTTATTCCGAGAGACCCAGTACTTC
CASSADRLFRETQYF
>TRBJ1-1|TRBD1|TRBV7-2|many
TGTGCCAGCAGCTTACAGGGGGCGAGCACTGAAGCTTTCTTT
CASSLQGASTEAFF
>TRBJ2-7|TRBD2|TRBV6-5|NA
TGTGCCAGCAGTTTCCTTACGACTAGCGGAACCTACGAGCAGTACTTC
CASSFLTTSGTYEQYF